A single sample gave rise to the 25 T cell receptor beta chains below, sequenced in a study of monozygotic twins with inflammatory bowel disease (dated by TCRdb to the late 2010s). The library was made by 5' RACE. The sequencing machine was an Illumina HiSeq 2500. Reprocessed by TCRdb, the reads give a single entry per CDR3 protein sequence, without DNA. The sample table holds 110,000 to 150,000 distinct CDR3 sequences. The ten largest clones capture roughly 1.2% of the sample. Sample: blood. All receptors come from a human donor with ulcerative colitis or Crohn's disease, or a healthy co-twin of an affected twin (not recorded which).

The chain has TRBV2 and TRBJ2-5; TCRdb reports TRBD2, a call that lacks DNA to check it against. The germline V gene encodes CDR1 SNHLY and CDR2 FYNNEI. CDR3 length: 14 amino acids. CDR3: CASSIREGRETQYF.

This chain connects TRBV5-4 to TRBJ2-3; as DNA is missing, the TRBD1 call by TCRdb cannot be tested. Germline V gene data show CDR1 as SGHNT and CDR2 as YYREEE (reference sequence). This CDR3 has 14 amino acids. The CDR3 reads CASSFGPPTDTQYF.

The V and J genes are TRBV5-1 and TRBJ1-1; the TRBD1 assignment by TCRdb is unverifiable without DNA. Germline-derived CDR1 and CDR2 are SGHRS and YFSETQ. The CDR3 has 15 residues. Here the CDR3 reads CASSWTGQGATEAFF.

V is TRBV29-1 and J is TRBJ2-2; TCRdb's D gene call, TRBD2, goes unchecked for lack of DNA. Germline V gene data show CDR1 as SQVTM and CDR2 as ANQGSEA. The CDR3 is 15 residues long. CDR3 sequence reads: CSVAAVAGGAGELFF.

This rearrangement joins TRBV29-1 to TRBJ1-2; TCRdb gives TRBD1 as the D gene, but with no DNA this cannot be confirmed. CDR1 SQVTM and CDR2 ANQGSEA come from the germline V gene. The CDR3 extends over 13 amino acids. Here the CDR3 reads CSVVTGGDYGYTF. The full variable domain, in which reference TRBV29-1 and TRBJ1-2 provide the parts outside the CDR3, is SAVISQKPSRDICQRGTSLTIQCQVDSQVTMMFWYRQQPGQSLTLIATANQGSEATYESGFVIDKFPISRPNLTFSTLTVSNMSPEDSSIYLCSVVTGGDYGYTFGSGTRLTVV.

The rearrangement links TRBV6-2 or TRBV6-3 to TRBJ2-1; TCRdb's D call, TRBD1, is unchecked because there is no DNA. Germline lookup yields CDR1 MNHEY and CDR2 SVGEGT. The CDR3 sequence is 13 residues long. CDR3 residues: CASSYFGANEQFF.

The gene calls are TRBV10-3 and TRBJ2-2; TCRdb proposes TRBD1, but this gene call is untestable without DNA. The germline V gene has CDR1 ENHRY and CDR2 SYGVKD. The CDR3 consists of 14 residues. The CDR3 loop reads CAISQGGYTGELFF.

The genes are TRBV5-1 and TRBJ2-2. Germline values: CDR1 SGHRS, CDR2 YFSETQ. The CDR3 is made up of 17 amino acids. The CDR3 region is CASSLVEYGANTGELFF.

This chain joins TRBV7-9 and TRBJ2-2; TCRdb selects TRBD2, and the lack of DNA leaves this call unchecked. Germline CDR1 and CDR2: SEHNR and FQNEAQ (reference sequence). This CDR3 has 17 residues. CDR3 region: CASSLAFGLAGTGELFF.

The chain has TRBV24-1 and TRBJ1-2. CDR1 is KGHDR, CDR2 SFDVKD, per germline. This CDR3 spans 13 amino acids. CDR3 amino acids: CATRRGANYGYTF.

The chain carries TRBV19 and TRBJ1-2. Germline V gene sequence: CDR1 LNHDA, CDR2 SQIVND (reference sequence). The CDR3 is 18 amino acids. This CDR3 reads CASSIDFVSGSLLYGYTF.

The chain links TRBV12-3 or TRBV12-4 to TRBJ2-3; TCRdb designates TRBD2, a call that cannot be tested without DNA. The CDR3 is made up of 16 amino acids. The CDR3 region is CASSFGLAGLTDTQYF.

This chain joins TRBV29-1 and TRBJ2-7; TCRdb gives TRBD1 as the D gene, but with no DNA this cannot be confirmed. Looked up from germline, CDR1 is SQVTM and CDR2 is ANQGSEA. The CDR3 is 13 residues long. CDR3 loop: CSVGLGQEYEQYF.

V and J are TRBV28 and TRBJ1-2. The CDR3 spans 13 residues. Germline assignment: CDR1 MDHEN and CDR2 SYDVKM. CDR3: CASSLRSNYGYTF.

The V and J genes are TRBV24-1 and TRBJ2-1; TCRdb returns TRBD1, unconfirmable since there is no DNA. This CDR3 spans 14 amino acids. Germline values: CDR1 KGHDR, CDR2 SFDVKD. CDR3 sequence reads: CATSALQGSGEQFF.

The CDR3 sequence: CASSIRQFYGYTF. V and J are TRBV19 and TRBJ1-2. Germline CDR1 reads LNHDA; CDR2 reads SQIVND (reference sequence). This CDR3 has 13 residues.

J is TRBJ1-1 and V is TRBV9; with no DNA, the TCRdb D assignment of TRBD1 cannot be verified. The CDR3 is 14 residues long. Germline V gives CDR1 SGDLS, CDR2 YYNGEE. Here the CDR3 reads CASSLTGGYTEAFF.

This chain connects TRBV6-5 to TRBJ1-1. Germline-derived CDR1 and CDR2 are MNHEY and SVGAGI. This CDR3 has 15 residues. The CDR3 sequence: CASSYVPGEGTEAFF.

The CDR3 reads CATSRDYVNTEAFF. The rearrangement links TRBV15 to TRBJ1-1. The CDR3 contains 14 residues. The germline gives CDR1 LNHNV, CDR2 YYDKDF (reference sequence).

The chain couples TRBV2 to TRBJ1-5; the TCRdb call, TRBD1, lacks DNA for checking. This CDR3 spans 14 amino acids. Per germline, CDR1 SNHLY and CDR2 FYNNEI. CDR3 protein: CASSATVDNQPQHF.

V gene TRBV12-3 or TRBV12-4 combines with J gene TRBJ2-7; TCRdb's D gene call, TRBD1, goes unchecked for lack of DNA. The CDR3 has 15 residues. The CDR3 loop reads CASSFLGHSHYEQYF.

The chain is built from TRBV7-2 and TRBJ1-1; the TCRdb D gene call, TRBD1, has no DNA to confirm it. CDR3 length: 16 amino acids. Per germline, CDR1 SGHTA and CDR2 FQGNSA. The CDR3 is CASSRGGGPMNTEAFF.

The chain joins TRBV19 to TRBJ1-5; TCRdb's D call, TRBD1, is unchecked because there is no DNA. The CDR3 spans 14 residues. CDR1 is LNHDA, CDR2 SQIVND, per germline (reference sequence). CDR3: CASSILTGGQPQHF. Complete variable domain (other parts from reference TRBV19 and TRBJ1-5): DGGITQSPKYLFRKEGQNVTLSCEQNLNHDAMYWYRQDPGQGLRLIYYSQIVNDFQKGDIAEGYSVSREKKESFPLTVTSAQKNPTAFYLCASSILTGGQPQHFGDGTRLSIL.

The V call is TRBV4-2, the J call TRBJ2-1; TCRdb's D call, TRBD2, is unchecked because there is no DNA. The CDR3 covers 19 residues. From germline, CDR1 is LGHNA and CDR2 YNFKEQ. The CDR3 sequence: CASRRGAGGLIGSYNEQFF.

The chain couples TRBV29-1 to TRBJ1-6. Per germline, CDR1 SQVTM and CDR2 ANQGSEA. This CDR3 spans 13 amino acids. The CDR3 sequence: CSVEIGLNSPLHF. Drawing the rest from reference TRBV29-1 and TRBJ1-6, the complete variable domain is SAVISQKPSRDICQRGTSLTIQCQVDSQVTMMFWYRQQPGQSLTLIATANQGSEATYESGFVIDKFPISRPNLTFSTLTVSNMSPEDSSIYLCSVEIGLNSPLHFGNGTRLTVT.